These T cell receptor beta chains were read from a single sample in a study of cytomegalovirus exposure and HLA in healthy donors. Some clones are missing from TCRdb's copy, which holds only in-frame ones; the method was immunoSEQ multiplex PCR. The repertoire holds some 130,000 clones, with 70% as singletons. The source material was PBMCs. The source of these receptors is a woman aged 55-70 years in good health and CMV-seropositive. Both conserved end residues are part of each CDR3. The D gene is left open where the match is weak. Clone size is given for some rows only: seen once, a few or many times, or a class if the clone is expanded.

D: TRBD2; length: 15; J: TRBJ2-1; size: few; V: TRBV6-1; DNA: TGTGCCAGCAGTGGGGGCCTAGCGGGAGACAATGAGCAGTTCTTC; CDR3: CASSGGLAGDNEQFF
D: TRBD2; length: 16; J: TRBJ2-3; size: -; V: TRBV29-1; DNA: TGCAGCGTCGAAAGAGAAGGCGGGAGGGTGACAGATACGCAGTATTTT; CDR3: CSVEREGGRVTDTQYF
D: -; length: 15; J: TRBJ1-2; size: few; V: TRBV27; DNA: TGTGCCAGCAGTTTTGGCGGACAGTCATCATATGGCTACACCTTC; CDR3: CASSFGGQSSYGYTF
D: TRBD1; length: 14; J: TRBJ1-3; size: few; V: TRBV5-1; DNA: TGCGCCAGCAGCTGGGGACAGGGTGGAAACACCATATATTTT; CDR3: CASSWGQGGNTIYF
D: -; length: 14; J: TRBJ1-1; size: -; V: TRBV2; DNA: TGTGCCAGCAATACTGGCAGGGTAGACACTGAAGCTTTCTTT; CDR3: CASNTGRVDTEAFF
D: TRBD2; length: 15; J: TRBJ2-1; size: -; V: TRBV6-5; DNA: TGTGCCAGCAGCGACATTGGACTAGCGGGTCAAGAGCAGTTCTTC; CDR3: CASSDIGLAGQEQFF
D: TRBD1; length: 14; J: TRBJ1-1; size: -; V: TRBV7-9; DNA: TGTGCCAGCAGCCCCACAGGGGGGGGAACTGAAGCTTTCTTT; CDR3: CASSPTGGGTEAFF
D: TRBD1; length: 13; J: TRBJ2-7; size: -; V: TRBV6-1; DNA: TGTGCCAGCAGTGAAAGCAGGGGGCACGAGCAGTACTTC; CDR3: CASSESRGHEQYF
D: TRBD1; length: 14; J: TRBJ2-1; size: once; V: TRBV14; DNA: TGTGCCAGCAGTTTAGGGGGACAGTTGGGCGGGCAGTTCTTC; CDR3: CASSLGGQLGGQFF
D: -; length: 14; J: TRBJ1-2; size: -; V: TRBV6-1; DNA: TGTGCCAGCAGTGAACGGGGTTACCTGGGAGGCTACACCTTC; CDR3: CASSERGYLGGYTF
D: TRBD1; length: 15; J: TRBJ2-7; size: -; V: TRBV6-6; DNA: TGTGCCAGCAGCCATACCGGGACAGCATCCTACGAGCAGTACTTC; CDR3: CASSHTGTASYEQYF
D: -; length: 15; J: TRBJ2-3; size: -; V: TRBV5-1; DNA: TGCGCCAGCAGTGTACAGGGTGGGAACGCAGATACGCAGTATTTT; CDR3: CASSVQGGNADTQYF